Shown below are 5 T cell receptor beta chains from a single sample sequenced in a study of blood T cells in healthy people across ages. A second PCR of 7 to 11 cycles used a sample-barcoded 5' primer and a J-beta primer mix. One entry per CDR3 protein, called by TCRdb with MiXCR from the 5' RACE reads. The repertoire consists of approximately 810,000 distinct CDR3 sequences, with under 35% occurring once and the leading ten covering 15% to 20%. Sequencing was carried out using blood. These receptor sequences come from an elderly woman in good health.

This clonotype was picked up many times. The chain recombines TRBV29-1 with TRBJ1-2; the match to TRBD1 covers 8 bases. The CDR3 sequence is 12 residues long. Unmatched junction bases numbered 4, after V lost 3 bases and J lost 7 bases. Germline V gives CDR1 SQVTM, CDR2 ANQGSEA. CDR3 coding DNA: TGCAGCGTTGAGCAGGGGGCGCGTGGCTACACCTTC. Protein product: CSVEQGARGYTF.

This clonotype was found a few times. The chain employs TRBV18 and TRBJ2-1, with TRBD2 matching over 13 bases. CDR3 length equals 19 residues. The V gene end was trimmed by 0 bases and the J gene end by 0 bases; junction bases not matched to a gene: 5. CDR1 and CDR2 (germline): KGHSH, LQKENI. CDR3 in amino acids: CASSPPGLAGASSYNEQFF. CDR3 coding DNA: TGTGCCAGCTCACCACCAGGACTAGCGGGGGCGAGCTCCTACAATGAGCAGTTCTTC.

On this clonotype: A junction boundary mismatches the germline segment, possibly from a read error. This chain uses TRBV12-3 or TRBV12-4 with TRBJ2-3; possibly TRBD1 or TRBD2 for D (5 bases each). This CDR3 comprises 15 residues. The DNA for the CDR3 is TGTGCCAGCAAGTGGGGGAGAGTGCTATTAGATGCGCAGTATTTT. It codes for CASKWGRVLLDAQYF.

Ten or more counts support this clonotype. The V and J genes are TRBV11-2 and TRBJ2-7, with D unresolved. Between the trimmed V and J ends, which lost 4 bases and 2 bases, there was a span of 15 bases. Germline V lookup: CDR1 SGHAT, CDR2 FQNNGV. This CDR3 is 15 amino acids long. The DNA for the CDR3 is TGTGCCAGCAGCTCCCATCGGTTTTGCGCCTACGAGCAGTACTTC. This encodes CASSSHRFCAYEQYF. The entire variable domain, with the rest obtained from reference TRBV11-2 and TRBJ2-7, is as follows: EAGVAQSPRYKIIEKRQSVAFWCNPISGHATLYWYQQILGQGPKLLIQFQNNGVVDDSQLPKDRFSAERLKGVDSTLKIQPAKLEDSAVYLCASSSHRFCAYEQYFGPGTRLTVT.

This clonotype has just a few counts. A clone one base away is much larger, so this may be a read error. The chain carries TRBV6-2 or TRBV6-3 and TRBJ2-7, with D uncertain. The J call may be wrong; the DNA end is better matched by TRBJ2-5. The CDR3 consists of 11 residues. Germline-derived CDR1 and CDR2 are MNHEY and SVGEGT. This CDR3 reads CASSCAKTQYF. In DNA, the CDR3 is TGTGCCAGCAGTTGCGCGAAGACCCAGTACTTC.